This T cell receptor (beta chain) derives from a study of cytomegalovirus exposure and HLA in healthy donors. As for the study in general: Falling in the Caucasian-associated ancestry cluster were about four fifths of some 400 genotyped donors.

The PCR had 60 Vbeta and 13 Jbeta primers. Measured with immunoSEQ multiplex PCR; TCRdb has only the in-frame clones, and not every one. This sample has 150,000 to 200,000 clones, with approximately 73% found just once. The CDR3 is 15 amino acids. V lost 0 bases, J lost 4 bases, and 10 bases lay in between. Germline assignment: CDR1 MNHEY and CDR2 SVGAGI. Sequencing input: PBMCs. The chain is built from TRBV6-5 and TRBJ1-3; D perhaps matches TRBD1 (5 bases). The TCR originated in a man aged 30 to 39 in good health and CMV-seropositive. The CDR3 region has the DNA TGTGCCAGCAGTTACTCAGGGGAGGGAGGAAACACCATATATTTT. This sequence encodes CASSYSGEGGNTIYF.